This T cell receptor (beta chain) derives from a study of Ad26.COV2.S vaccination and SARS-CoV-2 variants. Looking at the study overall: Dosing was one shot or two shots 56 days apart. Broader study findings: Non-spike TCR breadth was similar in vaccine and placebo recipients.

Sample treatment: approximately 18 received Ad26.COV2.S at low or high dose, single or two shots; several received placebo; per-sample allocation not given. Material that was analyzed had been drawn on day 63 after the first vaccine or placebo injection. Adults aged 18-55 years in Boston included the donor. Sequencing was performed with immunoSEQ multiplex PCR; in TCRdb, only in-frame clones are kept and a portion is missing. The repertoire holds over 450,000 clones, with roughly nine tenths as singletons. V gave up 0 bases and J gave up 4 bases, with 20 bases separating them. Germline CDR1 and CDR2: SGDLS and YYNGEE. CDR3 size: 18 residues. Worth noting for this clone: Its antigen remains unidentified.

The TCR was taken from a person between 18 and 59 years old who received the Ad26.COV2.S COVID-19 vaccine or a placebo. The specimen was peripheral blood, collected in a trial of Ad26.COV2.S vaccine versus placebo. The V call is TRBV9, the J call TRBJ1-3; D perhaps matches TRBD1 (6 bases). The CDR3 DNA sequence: TGTGCCAGCAGCGTAGAGGGGACACAGGGACCGGGCGGAAACACCATATATTTT. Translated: CASSVEGTQGPGGNTIYF.